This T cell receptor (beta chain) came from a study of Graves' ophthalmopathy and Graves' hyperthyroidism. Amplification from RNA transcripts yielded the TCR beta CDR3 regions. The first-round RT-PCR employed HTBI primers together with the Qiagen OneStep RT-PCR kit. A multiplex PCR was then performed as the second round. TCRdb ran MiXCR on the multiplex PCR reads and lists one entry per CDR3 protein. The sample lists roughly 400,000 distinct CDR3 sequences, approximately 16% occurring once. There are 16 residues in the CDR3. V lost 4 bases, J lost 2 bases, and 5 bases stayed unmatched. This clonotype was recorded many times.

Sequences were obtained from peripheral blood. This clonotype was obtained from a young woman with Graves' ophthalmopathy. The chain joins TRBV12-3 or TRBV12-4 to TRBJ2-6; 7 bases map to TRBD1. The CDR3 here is CASSSHTGAGANVLTF. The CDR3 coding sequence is TGTGCCAGCAGTTCCCACACAGGGGCTGGGGCCAACGTCCTGACTTTC.